The rows below give T cell receptor beta chains drawn from one sample of a study of blood T cell repertoires in COVID-19. Method: immunoSEQ multiplex PCR; TCRdb's copy keeps in-frame clones and lacks some. The table shows approximately 240,000 clones, with just under 85% occurring only once. The specimen was peripheral blood. Receptors were obtained from a man aged 50 to 60 with acute or convalescent COVID-19. Each CDR3 is given with its conserved first and last residue. D genes are given only for firm matches. Some rows mark clone size as missing; the rest say once, few, many or name a class of expanded clone.

-	TRBJ2-7	TRBD2	TRBV10-3	CAISESRGLASDEQYF	TGTGCCATCAGTGAGTCGAGGGGACTAGCTAGCGACGAGCAGTACTTC
few	TRBJ1-1	-	TRBV7-8	CASSLSGVNTEAFF	TGTGCCAGCAGCCTATCAGGGGTGAACACTGAAGCTTTCTTT
-	TRBJ2-1	-	TRBV9	CASSVGRLANEQFF	TGTGCCAGCAGCGTAGGTCGTCTAGCGAATGAGCAGTTCTTC
-	TRBJ1-4	TRBD1	TRBV12-3/TRBV12-4	CASSLTQGRLFF	TGTGCCAGCAGCCTCACACAGGGGAGACTGTTTTTT
-	TRBJ1-6	TRBD1	TRBV5-6	CASSFGRGLSGSPLHF	TGTGCCAGCAGCTTCGGAAGGGGGCTATCTGGGTCACCCCTCCACTTT
-	TRBJ2-3	TRBD2	TRBV28	CASSLAGGSTDTQYF	TGTGCCAGCAGCTTAGCGGGGGGGAGCACAGATACGCAGTATTTT
-	TRBJ2-7	-	TRBV9	CASSPTRSSYEQYF	TGTGCCAGCAGTCCCACAAGGAGCTCCTACGAGCAGTACTTC
-	TRBJ2-1	-	TRBV7-2	CASSLDSQSYNEQFF	TGTGCCAGCAGCTTAGACTCCCAATCCTACAATGAGCAGTTCTTC
-	TRBJ1-6	-	TRBV14	CASSLLASNNSPLHF	TGTGCCAGCAGCCTCCTGGCTTCGAATAATTCACCCCTCCACTTT
once	TRBJ1-5	TRBD1	TRBV6-5	CASRTGVNQPQHF	TGTGCCAGCAGGACAGGGGTGAATCAGCCCCAGCATTTT
-	TRBJ2-5	TRBD2	TRBV3-1/TRBV3-2	CASSQEGGRAQYF	TGTGCCAGCAGCCAAGAGGGAGGGAGGGCCCAGTACTTC
-	TRBJ2-7	-	TRBV7-8	CASSLFRGGPYEQYF	TGTGCCAGCAGCTTATTCCGGGGAGGTCCCTACGAGCAGTACTTC
-	TRBJ2-3	-	TRBV27	CASSGGRESTDTQYF	TGTGCCAGCAGCGGAGGGCGTGAGAGCACAGATACGCAGTATTTT
-	TRBJ1-1	-	TRBV5-1	CASSFRGMNTEAFF	TGCGCCAGCAGCTTTAGGGGGATGAACACTGAAGCTTTCTTT
-	TRBJ2-3	TRBD2	TRBV6-4	CASSLAGGPTDTQYF	TGTGCCAGCAGTCTAGCGGGAGGGCCGACAGATACGCAGTATTTT
few	TRBJ1-4	-	TRBV27	CASSSDRSANEKLFF	TGTGCCAGCAGTTCCGACCGTAGCGCTAATGAAAAACTGTTTTTT
-	TRBJ1-6	-	TRBV27	CASIPGVGAHNSPLHF	TGTGCCAGCATTCCGGGGGTGGGCGCCCATAATTCACCCCTCCACTTT
-	TRBJ2-1	TRBD2	TRBV28	CASSSPSGTNEQFF	TGTGCCAGCAGTTCCCCTAGCGGGACCAATGAGCAGTTCTTC
-	TRBJ1-4	TRBD1	TRBV5-5	CASSTGTGVIHEKLFF	TGTGCCAGCAGCACCGGAACAGGGGTCATTCATGAAAAACTGTTTTTT
-	TRBJ2-1	-	TRBV7-8	CASSGSSSYNEQFF	TGTGCCAGCAGCGGTTCTAGCTCCTACAATGAGCAGTTCTTC
-	TRBJ1-1	-	TRBV3-1/TRBV3-2	CASSQEPVTPEAFF	TGTGCCAGCAGCCAAGAGCCGGTGACACCTGAAGCTTTCTTT
-	TRBJ2-5	-	TRBV10-3	CAISSGYQETQYF	TGTGCCATCAGTTCAGGGTACCAAGAGACCCAGTACTTC
-	TRBJ2-7	TRBD1	TRBV28	CASRGDSPSEQYF	TGTGCCAGCAGGGGGGACAGCCCCTCCGAGCAGTACTTC
-	TRBJ2-3	TRBD2	TRBV5-1	CASSLGTSEDTQYF	TGCGCCAGCAGCTTGGGTACTAGCGAAGATACGCAGTATTTT
-	TRBJ2-3	-	TRBV4-1	CASSRFPRGRGTDTQYF	TGCGCCAGCAGCCGCTTCCCCCGGGGTCGTGGCACAGATACGCAGTATTTT
-	TRBJ2-2	TRBD1	TRBV25-1	CASSEPPGQGGTGELFF	TGTGCCAGCAGTGAACCCCCGGGACAGGGGGGCACCGGGGAGCTGTTTTTT
-	TRBJ1-4	TRBD1	TRBV7-2	CASSFKGASEKLFF	TGTGCCAGCAGCTTTAAGGGGGCGTCTGAAAAACTGTTTTTT
-	TRBJ1-6	TRBD1	TRBV30	CAWSGLTGSSYNSPLHF	TGTGCCTGGAGTGGGTTGACAGGGAGCTCCTATAATTCACCCCTCCACTTT
-	TRBJ1-2	-	TRBV5-4	CASSLAGVDGYTF	TGTGCCAGCAGCTTGGCAGGGGTGGACGGCTACACCTTC
-	TRBJ1-1	-	TRBV7-2	CASSLMATEAFF	TGTGCCAGCAGCTTAATGGCCACTGAAGCTTTCTTT
-	TRBJ1-2	-	TRBV7-9	CASSLQGFYGYTF	TGTGCCAGCAGCTTACAGGGTTTTTATGGCTACACCTTC
-	TRBJ2-7	TRBD1	TRBV10-3	CATSDRDYEQYF	TGTGCCACCTCGGACAGGGACTACGAGCAGTACTTC
-	TRBJ1-1	-	TRBV18	CASSDRTLNTEAFF	TGTGCCAGCTCCGACAGGACACTGAACACTGAAGCTTTCTTT
-	TRBJ2-5	-	TRBV12-5	CASGLVSRWETQYF	TGTGCTAGTGGTTTGGTATCGAGATGGGAGACCCAGTACTTC
-	TRBJ1-4	-	TRBV12-3/TRBV12-4	CASSRSRHEKLFF	TGTGCCAGCAGTAGGAGCAGACATGAAAAACTGTTTTTT
-	TRBJ2-7	TRBD2	TRBV7-6	CASSPGTSGRSYEQYF	TGTGCCAGCAGCCCTGGGACTAGCGGGAGGTCCTACGAGCAGTACTTC
-	TRBJ2-5	TRBD1	TRBV2	CASIRDRRDQETQYF	TGTGCCAGCATAAGGGACAGGCGGGACCAAGAGACCCAGTACTTC
-	TRBJ1-6	-	TRBV6-1	CASSESVYNSPLHF	TGTGCCAGCAGTGAATCTGTTTATAATTCACCCCTCCACTTT
few	TRBJ2-1	-	TRBV9	CASSVGGGWSNEQFF	TGTGCCAGCAGCGTAGGGGGAGGTTGGTCCAATGAGCAGTTCTTC
-	TRBJ2-5	TRBD2	TRBV6-5	CASSYTSSGGAETQYF	TGTGCCAGCAGTTACACCTCTAGCGGGGGGGCAGAGACCCAGTACTTC
-	TRBJ2-7	-	TRBV3-1/TRBV3-2	CASGQSYEQYF	TGTGCCAGCGGACAGTCCTACGAGCAGTACTTC
-	TRBJ1-4	TRBD1	TRBV2	CASSFIGTVEKLFF	TGTGCCAGCAGTTTCATCGGGACAGTGGAAAAACTGTTTTTT
-	TRBJ2-7	-	TRBV6-6	CASSSRLLSDEQYF	TGTGCCAGCAGTTCCCGACTACTTTCGGACGAGCAGTACTTC
once	TRBJ2-7	TRBD1	TRBV7-2	CASSTTGTETYEQYF	TGTGCCAGCAGCACAACCGGGACAGAAACCTACGAGCAGTACTTC
-	TRBJ2-7	TRBD1	TRBV10-3	CAISSGTGPYEQYF	TGTGCCATCAGCTCCGGGACAGGTCCCTACGAGCAGTACTTC
-	TRBJ2-3	TRBD2	TRBV2	CASSEALASTDTQYF	TGTGCCAGCAGTGAAGCACTAGCGAGCACAGATACGCAGTATTTT
-	TRBJ2-2	-	TRBV27	CASTPLGKNTGELFF	TGTGCCAGCACCCCCCTCGGGAAGAACACCGGGGAGCTGTTTTTT
-	TRBJ1-6	TRBD1	TRBV2	CASSRDTGGFNSPLHF	TGTGCCAGCAGCAGAGACACAGGGGGGTTTAATTCACCCCTCCACTTT
-	TRBJ2-6	-	TRBV5-5	CASSLGSSGANVLTF	TGTGCCAGCAGCTTGGGGAGCTCTGGGGCCAACGTCCTGACTTTC
-	TRBJ2-7	TRBD2	TRBV6-5	CASSSTGTAGDEQYF	TGTGCCAGCAGTTCCACCGGGACGGCGGGGGACGAGCAGTACTTC
many	TRBJ1-5	-	TRBV2	CASSKRQTRTGQPQHF	TGTGCCAGCAGTAAGCGACAGACCCGAACGGGTCAGCCCCAGCATTTT
-	TRBJ2-2	-	TRBV6-5	CASSYQNTGELFF	TGTGCCAGCAGTTACCAGAACACCGGGGAGCTGTTTTTT
few	TRBJ2-2	TRBD1	TRBV24-1	CATSNRGINTGELFF	TGTGCCACCAGCAACAGGGGTATTAACACCGGGGAGCTGTTTTTT
-	TRBJ1-1	TRBD1	TRBV19	CASSILGTGLGNTEAFF	TGTGCCAGTAGTATACTAGGGACAGGGTTGGGGAACACTGAAGCTTTCTTT